This is a list of T cell receptor beta chains from one sample in a study of blood T cell repertoires in COVID-19. Assay used: immunoSEQ multiplex PCR; TCRdb lists only in-frame clones, some missing. This sample has roughly 46,000 clones, with 70% to 85% found just once. The specimen sequenced was peripheral blood. The source of these receptors is a man in his sixties with acute or convalescent COVID-19. Both conserved end residues are part of each CDR3. A D gene is named only where the DNA matches it firmly. Size is stated for part of the rows, as once, few or many counts, or as a class when the clone is expanded.

J gene,clone size,D gene,V gene,CDR3 protein,CDR3 DNA
TRBJ1-1,few,TRBD1,TRBV5-1,CASRGATGVNTEAFF,TGCGCCAGCAGGGGTGCCACAGGGGTGAACACTGAAGCTTTCTTT
TRBJ1-1,-,-,TRBV7-2,CASSFSSFNTEAFF,TGTGCCAGCAGCTTCTCCAGTTTTAACACTGAAGCTTTCTTT
TRBJ2-7,-,TRBD1,TRBV27,CARDGDSLTSYEQYF,TGTGCCAGGGACGGGGACAGTCTGACCTCCTACGAGCAGTACTTC
TRBJ1-5,-,-,TRBV24-1,CATSDLQGDQPQHF,TGTGCCACCAGTGATTTGCAAGGGGATCAGCCCCAGCATTTT
TRBJ1-1,-,-,TRBV13,CASSPGKLTEAFF,TGTGCCAGCAGCCCCGGGAAACTCACTGAAGCTTTCTTT
TRBJ2-1,-,TRBD1,TRBV2,CASSATGGLNEQFF,TGTGCCAGCAGCGCGACAGGGGGCCTCAATGAGCAGTTCTTC
TRBJ1-4,-,TRBD1,TRBV2,CASSEAGTGGEKLFF,TGTGCCAGCAGTGAGGCCGGGACAGGGGGCGAAAAACTGTTTTTT
TRBJ1-2,-,-,TRBV9,CASSVGADRPSYGYTF,TGTGCCAGCAGCGTAGGAGCCGACAGACCATCCTATGGCTACACCTTC
TRBJ2-2,-,-,TRBV12-3/TRBV12-4,CASSGGSGELFF,TGTGCCAGCAGTGGAGGCTCCGGGGAGCTGTTTTTT
TRBJ1-1,-,-,TRBV13,CASSLEGLGNTEAFF,TGTGCCAGCAGTTTAGAGGGGTTAGGGAACACTGAAGCTTTCTTT
TRBJ2-6,-,-,TRBV19,CASSTGPGANVLTF,TGTGCCAGTAGTACAGGGCCTGGGGCCAACGTCCTGACTTTC